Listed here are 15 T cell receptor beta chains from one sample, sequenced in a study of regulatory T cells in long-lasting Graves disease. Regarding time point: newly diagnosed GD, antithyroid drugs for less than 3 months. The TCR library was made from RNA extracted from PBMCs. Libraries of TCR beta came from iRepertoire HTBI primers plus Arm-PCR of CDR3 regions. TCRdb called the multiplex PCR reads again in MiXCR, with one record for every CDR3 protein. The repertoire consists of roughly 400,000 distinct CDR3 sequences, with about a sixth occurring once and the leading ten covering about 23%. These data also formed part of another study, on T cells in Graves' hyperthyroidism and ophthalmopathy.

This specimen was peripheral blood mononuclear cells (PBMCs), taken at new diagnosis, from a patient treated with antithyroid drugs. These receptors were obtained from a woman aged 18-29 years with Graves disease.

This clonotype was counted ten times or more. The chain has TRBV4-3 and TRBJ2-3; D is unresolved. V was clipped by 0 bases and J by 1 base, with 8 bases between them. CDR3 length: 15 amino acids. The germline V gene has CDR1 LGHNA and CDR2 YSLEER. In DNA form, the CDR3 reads TGCGCCAGCAGCCAAGATGTAGCCGGCACAGATACGCAGTATTTT. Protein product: CASSQDVAGTDTQYF.

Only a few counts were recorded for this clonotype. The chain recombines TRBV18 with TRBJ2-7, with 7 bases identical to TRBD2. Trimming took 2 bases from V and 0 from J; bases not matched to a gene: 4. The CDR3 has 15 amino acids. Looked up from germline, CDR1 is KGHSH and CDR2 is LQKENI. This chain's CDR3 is CASSPSSGLSYEQYF. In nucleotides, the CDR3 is TGTGCCAGCTCACCATCTAGCGGTCTCTCCTACGAGCAGTACTTC.

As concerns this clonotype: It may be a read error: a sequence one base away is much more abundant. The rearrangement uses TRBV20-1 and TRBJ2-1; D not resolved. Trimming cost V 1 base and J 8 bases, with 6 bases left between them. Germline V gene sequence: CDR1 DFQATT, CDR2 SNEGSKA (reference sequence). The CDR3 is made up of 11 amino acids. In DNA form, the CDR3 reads TGCAGTGCTAGAGGCGCGGATGAGCAGTTCTTC. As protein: CSARGADEQFF.

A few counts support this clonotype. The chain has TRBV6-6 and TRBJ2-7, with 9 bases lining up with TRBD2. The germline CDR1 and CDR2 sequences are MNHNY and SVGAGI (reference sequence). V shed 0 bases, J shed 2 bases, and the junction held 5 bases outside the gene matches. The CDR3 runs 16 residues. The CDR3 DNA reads TGTGCCAGCAGTTACTCGAGACTAGCGGACACCTACGAGCAGTACTTC. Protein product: CASSYSRLADTYEQYF.

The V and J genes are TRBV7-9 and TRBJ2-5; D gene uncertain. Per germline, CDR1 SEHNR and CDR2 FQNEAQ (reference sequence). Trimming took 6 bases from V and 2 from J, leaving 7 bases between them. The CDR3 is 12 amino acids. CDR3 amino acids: CASSAGQETQYF. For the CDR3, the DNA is TGTGCCAGCAGTGCCGGTCAAGAGACCCAGTACTTC.

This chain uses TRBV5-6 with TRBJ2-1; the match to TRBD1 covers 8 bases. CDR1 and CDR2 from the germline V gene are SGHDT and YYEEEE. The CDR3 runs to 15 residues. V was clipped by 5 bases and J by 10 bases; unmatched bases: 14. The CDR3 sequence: CASSYTGTGGHEQFF. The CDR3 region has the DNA TGTGCCAGCAGTTACACCGGGACAGGAGGACACGAGCAGTTCTTC.

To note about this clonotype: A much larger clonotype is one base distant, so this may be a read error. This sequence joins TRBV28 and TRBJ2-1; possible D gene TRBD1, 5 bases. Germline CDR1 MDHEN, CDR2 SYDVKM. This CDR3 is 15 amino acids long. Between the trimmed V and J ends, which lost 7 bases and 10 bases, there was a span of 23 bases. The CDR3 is CASIGLGRASYEQFF. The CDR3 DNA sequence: TGTGCCAGCATCGGGTTGGGCAGGGCTTCCTACGAGCAGTTCTTC.

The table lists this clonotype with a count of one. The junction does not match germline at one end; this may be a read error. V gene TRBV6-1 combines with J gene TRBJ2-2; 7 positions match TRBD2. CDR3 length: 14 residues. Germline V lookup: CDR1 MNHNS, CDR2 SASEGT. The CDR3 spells CASKRDSNTGELSF. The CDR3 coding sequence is TGTGCCAGCAAGCGGGATTCGAACACCGGGGAGCTGTCTTTT.

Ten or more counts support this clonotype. CDR3 nucleotides: TGCAGTGCGGTAGCGGGAGGAGTTGGCACAGATACGCAGTATTTT. This encodes CSAVAGGVGTDTQYF. The chain is built from TRBV20-1 and TRBJ2-3; TRBD2 agrees at 10 bases. CDR3 length equals 15 residues. Germline V lookup: CDR1 DFQATT, CDR2 SNEGSKA (reference sequence). J lost 1 base, V lost 6 bases, and 7 bases had no gene match.

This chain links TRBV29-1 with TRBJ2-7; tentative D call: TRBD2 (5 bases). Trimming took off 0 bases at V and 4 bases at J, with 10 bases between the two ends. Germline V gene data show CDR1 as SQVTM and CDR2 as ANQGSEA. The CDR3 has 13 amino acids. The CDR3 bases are TGCAGCGTTGAAGAGAGGGCTGGGTACGAGCAGTACTTC. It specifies CSVEERAGYEQYF.

The CDR3 protein is CASSYSSGSEQFF. The DNA of the CDR3 is TGTGCCAGCAGTTATTCTAGCGGGAGTGAGCAGTTCTTC. The chain is built from TRBV6-5 and TRBJ2-1, with TRBD2 identical over 10 bases. The V segment lost 3 bases and the J segment 9 bases; nucleotides outside the gene matches: 2. Germline values: CDR1 MNHEY, CDR2 SVGAGI. The CDR3 runs to 13 residues.

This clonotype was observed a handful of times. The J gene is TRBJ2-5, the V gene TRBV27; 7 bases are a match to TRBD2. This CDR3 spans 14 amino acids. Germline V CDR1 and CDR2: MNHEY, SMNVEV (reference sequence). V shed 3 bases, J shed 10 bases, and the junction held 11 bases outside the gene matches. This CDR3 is CASSFFAGAGDQYF. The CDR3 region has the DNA TGTGCCAGCAGTTTTTTCGCGGGAGCCGGGGACCAGTACTTC.

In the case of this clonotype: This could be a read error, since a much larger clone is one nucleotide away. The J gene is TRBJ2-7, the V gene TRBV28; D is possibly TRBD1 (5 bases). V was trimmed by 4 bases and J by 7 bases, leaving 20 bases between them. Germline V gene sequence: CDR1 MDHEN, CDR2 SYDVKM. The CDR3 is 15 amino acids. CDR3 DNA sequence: TGTGCCAGCAGTTCCCAGACAGACTCCTACAATGAGCAGTACTTC. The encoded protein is CASSSQTDSYNEQYF.

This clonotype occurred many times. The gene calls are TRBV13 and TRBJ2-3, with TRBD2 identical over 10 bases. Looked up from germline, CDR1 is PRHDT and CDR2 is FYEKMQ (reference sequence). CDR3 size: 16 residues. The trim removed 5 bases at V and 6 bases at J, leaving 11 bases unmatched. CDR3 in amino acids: CASSPAGLAGEDTQYF. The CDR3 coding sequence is TGTGCCAGCAGCCCCGCGGGGCTAGCGGGAGAGGATACGCAGTATTTT.

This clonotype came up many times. In DNA, the CDR3 is TGTGCCAGCAGTTTCACCCTCTACGAGCAGTACTTC. Translation gives CASSFTLYEQYF. This chain uses TRBV28 with TRBJ2-7; no clear D. This CDR3 contains 12 residues. From germline, CDR1 is MDHEN and CDR2 SYDVKM. Trimming took off 3 bases at V and 3 bases at J, with 6 bases between the two ends.